The rows below give T cell receptor beta chains drawn from one sample of a study of cytomegalovirus exposure and HLA in healthy donors. Here immunoSEQ multiplex PCR was the method, and the copy in TCRdb shows in-frame clones only, minus some. The sample carries around 91,000 clones, 64% recorded once. Specimen: PBMCs. The receptor set was obtained from a man aged 55 to 70 in good health and CMV-seronegative. CDR3s include the opening cysteine and the closing phenylalanine or tryptophan. D genes are given only for firm matches. Clone size is given for some rows only: seen once, a few or many times, or a class if the clone is expanded.

CDR3	DNA	length	D	size	V	J
CASSLESGSLNEQFF	TGTGCCAGCAGCTTAGAAAGCGGGAGCCTCAATGAGCAGTTCTTC	15	TRBD2	once	TRBV11-3	TRBJ2-1
CASRADRVPGELFF	TGTGCCAGCAGGGCCGACAGGGTTCCCGGGGAGCTGTTTTTT	14	TRBD1	.	TRBV2	TRBJ2-2
CAISDKGDEQYF	TGTGCCATCAGTGACAAAGGAGACGAGCAGTACTTC	12	.	.	TRBV10-3	TRBJ2-7
CASSFSQGLQETQYF	TGTGCCAGCAGCTTTTCTCAGGGCCTCCAAGAGACCCAGTACTTC	15	.	.	TRBV7-9	TRBJ2-5
CASSFRTSGRTDTQYF	TGTGCCAGCAGCTTCAGGACTAGCGGGAGGACAGATACGCAGTATTTT	16	TRBD2	.	TRBV7-9	TRBJ2-3
CASSRSGQYWELFF	TGTGCCAGCAGCCGGTCGGGACAGTACTGGGAGCTGTTTTTT	14	TRBD1	.	TRBV7-9	TRBJ2-2
CASRGALRDRFYGYTF	TGTGCCAGCAGGGGGGCTCTCCGGGACAGATTCTATGGCTACACCTTC	16	TRBD1	.	TRBV28	TRBJ1-2
CASSLKTGGISYNEQFF	TGTGCCAGCAGCTTAAAGACAGGGGGCATCTCCTACAATGAGCAGTTCTTC	17	TRBD1	.	TRBV7-6	TRBJ2-1
CAWSLGQGSSNQPQHF	TGTGCCTGGAGCCTCGGACAGGGGTCGAGCAATCAGCCCCAGCATTTT	16	TRBD1	.	TRBV30	TRBJ1-5
CASSPWTGDQETQYF	TGCGCCAGCAGCCCGTGGACAGGGGACCAAGAGACCCAGTACTTC	15	TRBD1	.	TRBV5-1	TRBJ2-5
CSAPLGSYNEQFF	TGCAGCGCACCACTAGGCTCCTACAATGAGCAGTTCTTC	13	.	.	TRBV29-1	TRBJ2-1
CASTAGRENGYTF	TGCGCCAGCACTGCTGGCAGGGAAAATGGCTACACCTTC	13	.	.	TRBV10-2	TRBJ1-2
CASSLGGNRNTEAFF	TGTGCCAGCAGTTTAGGGGGCAATCGGAACACTGAAGCTTTCTTT	15	.	few	TRBV28	TRBJ1-1
CASSLALQGSPLHF	TGCGCCAGCAGCTTGGCGCTACAGGGTTCACCCCTCCACTTT	14	.	.	TRBV5-1	TRBJ1-6
CASGLESGSGNTIYF	TGTGCTAGTGGTTTGGAGTCAGGCTCTGGAAACACCATATATTTT	15	.	.	TRBV12-5	TRBJ1-3
CASSRPGLAESTDTQYF	TGTGCCAGCAGCCGGCCGGGACTAGCGGAGAGCACAGATACGCAGTATTTT	17	TRBD2	.	TRBV5-6	TRBJ2-3
CASRRAGGDEQFF	TGTGCCAGCAGGCGGGCGGGAGGAGATGAGCAGTTCTTC	13	TRBD2	.	TRBV6-4	TRBJ2-1
CASSRTHSADTQYF	TGTGCCAGCAGCCGGACCCATAGCGCAGATACGCAGTATTTT	14	.	medium-sized	TRBV6-5	TRBJ2-3
CASSPRQIQETQYF	TGTGCCAGCTCACCACGTCAGATCCAAGAGACCCAGTACTTC	14	.	.	TRBV18	TRBJ2-5
CASSRWENWGLTQYF	TGTGCCAGCAGCCGTTGGGAAAATTGGGGCTTGACCCAGTACTTC	15	.	.	TRBV7-9	TRBJ2-5
CASSRDTSYEQYF	TGTGCCAGCAGCCGAGACACTTCCTACGAGCAGTACTTC	13	.	.	TRBV7-9	TRBJ2-7
CASTLASSYNEQFF	TGTGCCAGCACCCTAGCGAGCTCCTACAATGAGCAGTTCTTC	14	.	.	TRBV2	TRBJ2-1
CASSPWGQQETQYF	TGTGCCAGCAGCCCTTGGGGACAGCAAGAGACCCAGTACTTC	14	TRBD1	.	TRBV9	TRBJ2-5
CASSEANRRAKTQYF	TGTGCCAGCAGTGAAGCGAACCGGAGAGCTAAGACCCAGTACTTC	15	.	once	TRBV2	TRBJ2-5
CASSPYQGIGEQYF	TGTGCCAGCTCACCGTACCAGGGGATTGGCGAGCAGTACTTC	14	.	.	TRBV18	TRBJ2-7
CASSVRLAGAVDEQFF	TGTGCCAGCAGCGTACGACTAGCGGGGGCTGTGGATGAGCAGTTCTTC	16	TRBD2	.	TRBV9	TRBJ2-1
CASREQGQGASNQPQHF	TGTGCCAGCAGGGAACAAGGACAGGGGGCCAGCAATCAGCCCCAGCATTTT	17	TRBD1	.	TRBV6-1	TRBJ1-5